This T cell receptor beta chain was recovered during a study of post-analysis software for immune sequencing data. About the study: Patients had relapsing-remitting, secondary progressive or progressive-relapsing multiple sclerosis; some lacked subtype. Findings and limits, study-wide: TRBV segments more frequent in patients than in controls numbered several and included TRBV5-6, TRBV5-1 and TRBV20-1. Normalized Chao1 diversity was significantly lower in multiple sclerosis patients than in controls.

The V end lost 0 bases, the J end lost 3 bases, and 9 bases lay between the germline ends. The CDR3 is 16 residues long. Germline V gene data show CDR1 as LGHNA and CDR2 as YSLEER. Unique molecular identifiers tagged the TCR beta cDNA libraries. TCRdb re-analysed the PCR reads in MiXCR, keeping a single row per CDR3 protein. The sample shows hundreds of thousands of distinct CDR3 sequences, roughly 27% of them seen only once. This clonotype was seen many times. Its specificity is not known. The TCR was taken from a girl aged 5-17 years with multiple sclerosis. The sequencing input was blood. The chain uses TRBV4-3 and TRBJ2-6; the D is unclear. This chain's CDR3 is CASSQDLAVGANVLTF. The CDR3 bases are TGCGCCAGCAGCCAAGATTTGGCAGTTGGGGCCAACGTCCTGACTTTC.